The 17 T cell receptor beta chains below all came from one sample that was sequenced in a study of cytomegalovirus exposure and HLA in healthy donors. A multiplex PCR was run with 60 Vbeta primers and 13 Jbeta primers. Repertoires were generated with immunoSEQ multiplex PCR, while TCRdb's copy carries only in-frame clones and drops some. The table records 90,000 to 120,000 clones, 74% of them present only once. The sequencing sample was made of PBMCs. The receptors stem from a woman between 35 and 50 years old in good health and CMV-seropositive.

The rearrangement uses TRBV28 and TRBJ1-4; a possible D gene is TRBD1 (5 bases). Germline loops: CDR1 MDHEN, CDR2 SYDVKM. This CDR3 is 12 amino acids long. The V and J ends lost 6 bases and 16 bases respectively, with 18 bases between them. This CDR3 is CASSLRQGWEFF. CDR3 nucleotide sequence: TGTGCCAGCAGCCTCCGTCAGGGATGGGAGTTTTTT.

V is TRBV4-1 and J is TRBJ2-7; 7 nucleotides agree with TRBD1. Looked up from germline, CDR1 is MGHRA and CDR2 is YSYEKL. The J segment lost 3 bases and the V segment lost 1 base, leaving 9 bases of the junction unmatched. The CDR3 length is 16 residues. The DNA for the CDR3 is TGCGCCAGCAGCCAAGCTCCCGGGACAGAGAGCTACGAGCAGTACTTC. It is translated as CASSQAPGTESYEQYF.

The chain is built from TRBV30 and TRBJ2-2, with a tentative D call TRBD1 (6 bases). Trimming stripped 0 bases from V and 5 bases from J, with 10 bases between. This CDR3 spans 14 amino acids. Germline V gene sequence: CDR1 GTSNPN, CDR2 SVGIG (reference sequence). In nucleotides, the CDR3 is TGTGCCTGGAGTGTACTTCAGGGGACCGGGGAGCTGTTTTTT. Translated, it gives CAWSVLQGTGELFF.

The rearrangement joins TRBV7-2 to TRBJ2-1, with D possibly TRBD2 on 5 matching bases. Between the trimmed V and J ends, which lost 4 bases and 0 bases, there was a span of 7 bases. The CDR3 covers 14 residues. Per germline, CDR1 SGHTA and CDR2 FQGNSA. DNA of the CDR3: TGTGCCAGCAGCTCCCGGGACTCCTACAATGAGCAGTTCTTC. It translates to CASSSRDSYNEQFF.

J is TRBJ2-7 and V is TRBV18; D possibly corresponds to TRBD1 (5 bases). CDR1 is KGHSH and CDR2 is LQKENI in the germline V gene. Deletions cut 1 base from V and 6 bases from J, with 10 bases between. The CDR3 consists of 13 residues. The DNA for the CDR3 is TGTGCCAGCTCACCACAGGGGCAGAGCGAGCAGTACTTC. Protein: CASSPQGQSEQYF.

The rearrangement links TRBV6-1 to TRBJ1-1, with D perhaps TRBD1 (5 bases). V gave up 6 bases and J gave up 4 bases, with 12 bases separating them. Per the germline V gene, CDR1 is MNHNS and CDR2 is SASEGT. The CDR3 is made up of 13 amino acids. CDR3 residues: CASRQRGGTEAFF. CDR3 sequence (DNA): TGTGCCAGCAGACAGAGGGGAGGCACTGAAGCTTTCTTT.

This chain connects TRBV20-1 to TRBJ2-1, with a weak D call TRBD1 (6 bases). The V and J ends lost 5 bases and 7 bases respectively, with 9 bases between them. CDR3 length equals 11 residues. The germline V gene has CDR1 DFQATT and CDR2 SNEGSKA (reference sequence). DNA for the CDR3: TGCAGTGCTGAAAGGGGGAATGAGCAGTTCTTC. Protein product: CSAERGNEQFF.

This clone was recorded a few times. This chain links TRBV5-1 with TRBJ1-2; D unclear. The germline V and J ends were trimmed by 6 bases and 0 bases, with 9 bases remaining between them. This CDR3 region has 13 residues. Germline lookup yields CDR1 SGHRS and CDR2 YFSETQ. The CDR3: CASNTGANYGYTF. Written as DNA, the CDR3 is TGCGCCAGCAACACTGGAGCTAACTATGGCTACACCTTC.

This clone was recorded only once. V and J are TRBV7-9 and TRBJ1-2, with TRBD1 as a possible D gene (5 bases). CDR1 SEHNR and CDR2 FQNEAQ come from the germline V gene (reference sequence). V dropped 5 bases and J dropped 10 bases, with 26 bases sitting between them. The CDR3 contains 16 residues. CDR3 protein: CASSPPSLGAPFPYTF. The CDR3 bases are TGTGCCAGCAGCCCCCCGTCCCTTGGGGCCCCCTTCCCCTACACCTTC. Together with reference TRBV7-9 and TRBJ1-2, the CDR3 gives the full variable domain: DTGVSQNPRHKITKRGQNVTFRCDPISEHNRLYWYRQTLGQGPEFLTYFQNEAQLEKSRLLSDRFSAERPKGSFSTLEIQRTEQGDSAMYLCASSPPSLGAPFPYTFGSGTRLTVV.

The chain combines TRBV9 with TRBJ2-7; 7 bases align to TRBD1. This CDR3 spans 13 amino acids. V was clipped by 7 bases and J by 7 bases; unmatched bases: 11. Germline-derived CDR1 and CDR2 are SGDLS and YYNGEE. CDR3 in amino acids: CASGDPGTEEQYF. CDR3 nucleotide sequence: TGTGCCAGCGGGGACCCCGGGACAGAAGAGCAGTACTTC.

The rearrangement joins TRBV7-8 to TRBJ1-4, with D possibly TRBD1 on 5 matching bases. Between the trimmed V and J ends, which lost 5 bases and 8 bases, there was a span of 12 bases. The CDR3 extends over 13 amino acids. From germline, CDR1 is SGHVS and CDR2 FQNEAQ. The CDR3 loop reads CASSLSRVEKLFF. CDR3 nucleotide sequence: TGTGCCAGCAGCCTTAGCAGGGTCGAAAAACTGTTTTTT.

This clone was seen only once. V gene TRBV2 combines with J gene TRBJ1-1; D might be TRBD1 (5 bases). The V and J ends lost 0 bases and 11 bases respectively, with 22 bases between them. Germline V lookup: CDR1 SNHLY, CDR2 FYNNEI. The CDR3 sequence is 16 residues long. CDR3 protein: CASSEAPINQNQGAFF. In DNA, the CDR3 is TGTGCCAGCAGTGAAGCGCCCATAAATCAAAATCAGGGCGCTTTCTTT.

The rearrangement joins TRBV6-5 to TRBJ2-7; 7 nucleotides match TRBD1. Germline V gene data show CDR1 as MNHEY and CDR2 as SVGAGI. The CDR3 runs to 11 residues. After removal of 5 bases from V and 6 bases from J, the junction contained 1 base not matched to a gene. The CDR3 sequence is CASSQGVEQYF. Here the CDR3 DNA reads TGTGCCAGCAGTCAGGGGGTCGAGCAGTACTTC.

This rearrangement joins TRBV6-6 to TRBJ2-5; D is perhaps TRBD2 (6 bases). Trimming cost V 7 bases and J 4 bases, with 16 bases left between them. The CDR3 is 14 residues long. Germline loops: CDR1 MNHNY, CDR2 SVGAGI (reference sequence). The CDR3 loop reads CASMIRLGGETQYF. CDR3 nucleotides: TGTGCCAGCATGATACGACTGGGGGGAGAGACCCAGTACTTC.

The chain recombines TRBV30 with TRBJ2-7, with TRBD2 matching 8 bases. CDR3 length equals 15 residues. Germline trimming cut 3 bases from V and 2 bases from J; bases unmatched to any gene: 9. Looked up from germline, CDR1 is GTSNPN and CDR2 is SVGIG (reference sequence). The CDR3 here is CAWSVLAGVAYEQYF. CDR3 nucleotides: TGTGCCTGGAGCGTCCTAGCGGGCGTTGCCTACGAGCAGTACTTC.

The chain uses TRBV7-2 and TRBJ1-1, with D perhaps matching TRBD1 (6 bases). This CDR3 spans 13 amino acids. Germline CDR1 SGHTA, CDR2 FQGNSA. Trimming left V 1 base short and J 4 bases short, with 7 bases between. The CDR3 protein is CASSLGGGTEAFF. CDR3 DNA sequence: TGTGCCAGCAGCTTAGGAGGGGGCACTGAAGCTTTCTTT.

V usage is TRBV30 and J usage is TRBJ2-3, with 11 bases identical to TRBD2. V dropped 0 bases and J dropped 0; count of bases not matched to a gene: 11. The CDR3 covers 19 residues. Germline V lookup: CDR1 GTSNPN, CDR2 SVGIG (reference sequence). The CDR3 DNA sequence: TGTGCCTGGAGTGTACCGAGGTTGACTAGCGGGGTTAGCACAGATACGCAGTATTTT. Its protein product is CAWSVPRLTSGVSTDTQYF.